The clone carrying this T cell receptor (beta chain) was picked up many times. This sample stems from a study of human T cells and chemical hapten exposure. Study overall: Variability of per-sample TCR yields stemmed mainly from small differences in pooled library volume.

TCRdb redid the calling of the RACE reads with MiXCR, one entry per CDR3 protein. This sample yields about 50,000 distinct CDR3 sequences, of which 3.5% to 4.5% are seen a single time; about 1.5% belongs to the top ten. The time point denotes: healthy volunteer bleed at 2 weeks. RNA extraction used unfractionated whole blood as the source of total RNA. In germline, CDR1 is SGHRS, CDR2 YFSETQ. CDR3 length equals 14 residues. J gave up 6 bases and V 4 bases, and 6 bases lay outside the gene matches. Sequenced input: whole blood. The chain is built from TRBV5-1 and TRBJ1-1; 10 bases match TRBD1. The sequence was collected from a female donor in good health. Some clones in this sample may be carry-over from other donors' samples. The CDR3 loop is CASSPGDRGAEAFF. CDR3 DNA sequence: TGCGCCAGCAGCCCTGGGGACAGGGGAGCTGAAGCTTTCTTT.